The 25 T cell receptor beta chains in this list originate from one sample, sequenced in a study of cytomegalovirus exposure and HLA in healthy donors. A multiplex PCR was run with 60 Vbeta primers and 13 Jbeta primers. Generated by immunoSEQ multiplex PCR, the TCRdb table keeps only in-frame clones and is missing some. This sample carries about 140,000 clones, 80% of them seen once, and the ten largest clones take about 2%. Sequenced input: PBMCs. These TCRs come from a man aged 30-40 years in good health and CMV-seronegative.

The V gene is TRBV6-1, the J gene TRBJ1-1; maybe TRBD1 (5 bases). CDR1 is MNHNS and CDR2 is SASEGT in the germline V gene. The CDR3 spans 17 residues. V was trimmed by 3 bases and J by 1 base, leaving 18 bases between them. The CDR3: CASSESAGPLTNTEAFF. The CDR3 DNA follows: TGTGCCAGCAGTGAGTCCGCGGGACCGCTAACGAACACTGAAGCTTTCTTT.

V gene TRBV28 combines with J gene TRBJ2-4, with 8 bases that match TRBD2. The CDR3 contains 14 residues. V trimming: 6 bases; J trimming: 4 bases; junction bases outside the gene matches: 5. Per germline, CDR1 MDHEN and CDR2 SYDVKM. The CDR3 here is CASRGAGEKNIQYF. The CDR3 region has the DNA TGTGCCAGCAGGGGAGCGGGAGAGAAAAACATTCAGTACTTC.

This chain joins TRBV6-6 and TRBJ2-3; 10 bases agree with TRBD2. Trimming at V came to 2 bases and at J to 1 base, leaving 3 bases not matched to a gene. The CDR3 runs 16 residues. CDR1 and CDR2 from the germline V gene are MNHNY and SVGAGI (reference sequence). The CDR3 nucleotides are TGTGCCAGCAGTTACCCTAGCGGGAGTGGCACAGATACGCAGTATTTT. This translates into CASSYPSGSGTDTQYF.

V gene TRBV30 combines with J gene TRBJ2-1; 10 positions agree with TRBD2. V gave up 4 bases and J gave up 0 bases; unmatched junction bases: 9. Germline-derived CDR1 and CDR2 are GTSNPN and SVGIG (reference sequence). The CDR3 loop spans 17 amino acids. The DNA for the CDR3 is TGTGCCTGGAAGGGTCCGGGACTAGCGCCCTCCTACAATGAGCAGTTCTTC. This gives the protein CAWKGPGLAPSYNEQFF.

V and J are TRBV5-1 and TRBJ2-1; D is uncertain. The V end lost 0 bases, the J end lost 7 bases, and 5 bases lay between the germline ends. CDR1 and CDR2 (germline): SGHRS, YFSETQ. The CDR3 has 12 amino acids. The CDR3 is CASSLVENEQFF. CDR3 sequence (DNA): TGCGCCAGCAGCTTGGTTGAGAATGAGCAGTTCTTC.

This chain uses TRBV11-2 with TRBJ1-3; D ambiguous. V shed 4 bases and J shed 1 base, with 11 bases lying between them. Germline V gene data show CDR1 as SGHAT and CDR2 as FQNNGV. The CDR3 runs to 15 residues. Here the CDR3 DNA reads TGTGCCAGCAGCTCTGCGACTCATTCTGGAAACACCATATATTTT. It is translated as CASSSATHSGNTIYF.

This chain links TRBV6-5 with TRBJ1-1, with D unclear. CDR3 size: 14 residues. CDR1 is MNHEY and CDR2 is SVGAGI in the germline V gene. Trimming cost V 7 bases and J 0 bases, with 12 bases left between them. Written as DNA, the CDR3 is TGTGCCAGCACCAGGAGGTTTCTGAACACTGAAGCTTTCTTT. This encodes CASTRRFLNTEAFF.

The CDR3 here is CASSSPNGQNTEAFF. In DNA, the CDR3 is TGTGCCAGCAGTTCCCCCAACGGACAGAACACTGAAGCTTTCTTT. The chain joins TRBV6-5 to TRBJ1-1, with D possibly being TRBD1 (5 bases). The CDR3 contains 15 residues. Germline-derived CDR1 and CDR2 are MNHEY and SVGAGI. V dropped 4 bases and J dropped 1 base, with 13 bases sitting between them.

V gene TRBV2 combines with J gene TRBJ2-3; 10 bases are a match to TRBD2. Unmatched junction bases numbered 9, after V lost 6 bases and J lost 6 bases. Germline CDR1 SNHLY, CDR2 FYNNEI. CDR3 length: 15 residues. In DNA, the CDR3 is TGTGCCAGCAGCTCAAGAGCGGGGGGGGCGGATACGCAGTATTTT. Amino acids: CASSSRAGGADTQYF.

The rearrangement links TRBV25-1 to TRBJ2-1; D is uncertain. CDR1 and CDR2 (germline): MGHDK, SYGVNS. V was shortened by 3 bases and J by 0 bases, with 6 bases between the two germline ends. The CDR3 has 14 amino acids. CDR3 DNA sequence: TGTGCCAGCAGTGAGGTCAGCTCCTACAATGAGCAGTTCTTC. Translating gives CASSEVSSYNEQFF.

V gene TRBV6-1 combines with J gene TRBJ2-7; 9 nucleotides line up with TRBD2. This CDR3 is 13 amino acids long. CDR1 and CDR2 from the germline V gene are MNHNS and SASEGT. V was clipped by 5 bases and J by 4 bases; unmatched bases: 3. The CDR3 sequence is CASSLSGSYEQYF. In DNA form, the CDR3 reads TGTGCCAGCAGTCTTAGCGGGAGTTACGAGCAGTACTTC.

The chain employs TRBV7-9 and TRBJ1-1, with D possibly matching TRBD1 (5 bases). The CDR3 covers 15 residues. From germline, CDR1 is SEHNR and CDR2 FQNEAQ (reference sequence). Trimming shortened V by 5 bases and J by 1 base, and 14 bases separated the two germline ends. The CDR3 DNA sequence: TGTGCCAGCAGCCGGGGCCCCGGGAGGAACACTGAAGCTTTCTTT. It translates to CASSRGPGRNTEAFF.

This clone was seen more than once but under ten times. The chain has TRBV30 and TRBJ1-6; perhaps TRBD1 as D (6 bases). V was shortened by 3 bases and J by 7 bases, with 16 bases between the two germline ends. Germline V gene data show CDR1 as GTSNPN and CDR2 as SVGIG (reference sequence). CDR3 length: 15 residues. CDR3 loop: CAWSRGGAQNSPLHF. CDR3 bases: TGTGCCTGGAGCCGAGGGGGGGCACAGAATTCACCCCTCCACTTT.

This clone was seen once. The chain joins TRBV5-1 to TRBJ1-4; D may be TRBD1 (5 bases). The V end was cut by 0 bases, the J end by 3 bases, with 12 bases between. The CDR3 spans 16 residues. Germline assignment: CDR1 SGHRS and CDR2 YFSETQ. CDR3: CASSLGGWGANEKLFF. The CDR3 DNA follows: TGCGCCAGCAGCTTGGGCGGTTGGGGGGCTAATGAAAAACTGTTTTTT.

The chain couples TRBV7-6 to TRBJ2-5; possibly TRBD2 for D (5 bases). Trimming shortened V by 1 base and J by 0 bases, and 6 bases separated the two germline ends. CDR3 length equals 14 residues. Germline V gene lookup returns CDR1 SGHVS and CDR2 FNYEAQ. The CDR3 here is CASSLVRDQETQYF. CDR3 DNA sequence: TGTGCCAGCAGCTTAGTGCGGGACCAAGAGACCCAGTACTTC.

The V gene is TRBV10-3, the J gene TRBJ1-2; possibly TRBD1 for D (6 bases). The length of the CDR3 is 13 residues. Germline V gene lookup returns CDR1 ENHRY and CDR2 SYGVKD. The germline V and J ends were trimmed by 5 bases and 3 bases, with 10 bases remaining between them. The CDR3 sequence: CAISLGGDYGYTF. The CDR3 DNA follows: TGTGCCATCAGTCTAGGGGGGGACTATGGCTACACCTTC.

V usage is TRBV5-1 and J usage is TRBJ2-7; D gene ambiguous. Trimming took 2 bases from V and 5 from J, leaving 17 bases between them. CDR1 and CDR2 (germline): SGHRS, YFSETQ. There are 15 residues in the CDR3. DNA for the CDR3: TGCGCCAGCAGCTTCGACCCTGTCCAAACTAACGAGCAGTACTTC. Translating it yields CASSFDPVQTNEQYF.

The DNA of the CDR3 is TGTGCCAGTAGCCACCGATGGGGGCTGAACACTGAAGCTTTCTTT. It is translated as CASSHRWGLNTEAFF. The chain carries TRBV19 and TRBJ1-1; possibly TRBD1 for D (6 bases). Per the germline V gene, CDR1 is LNHDA and CDR2 is SQIVND (reference sequence). V was cut by 6 bases and J by 0 bases, with 14 bases left in between. CDR3 length equals 15 residues.

V usage is TRBV14 and J usage is TRBJ2-1; 8 bases are a match to TRBD2. Germline V CDR1 and CDR2: SGHDN, FVKESK. V lost 3 bases, J lost 1 base, and 8 bases stayed unmatched. The CDR3 extends over 17 amino acids. CDR3 DNA sequence: TGTGCCAGCAGCCATAAGCCGGGAGGGGTATCCTACAATGAGCAGTTCTTC. Protein product: CASSHKPGGVSYNEQFF.

The rearrangement uses TRBV6-5 and TRBJ1-5; D gene unclear. Germline assignment: CDR1 MNHEY and CDR2 SVGAGI. This CDR3 region has 15 residues. V was shortened by 6 bases and J by 0 bases, with 12 bases between the two germline ends. CDR3 in DNA: TGTGCCAGCAGCTATAGCCCCAATAGCAATCAGCCCCAGCATTTT. Translated: CASSYSPNSNQPQHF.

This chain joins TRBV11-2 and TRBJ2-1, with D possibly being TRBD2 (6 bases). V lost 5 bases and J lost 8, with 13 bases in between. The CDR3 is 13 amino acids. Germline V gene data show CDR1 as SGHAT and CDR2 as FQNNGV. This CDR3 reads CASSDGRTDEQFF. The CDR3 DNA is TGTGCCAGCAGCGACGGGAGAACCGATGAGCAGTTCTTC.

The chain carries TRBV9 and TRBJ2-7; TRBD1 agrees at 7 bases. This CDR3 is built from 14 residues. Germline CDR1 SGDLS, CDR2 YYNGEE. Germline trimming cut 2 bases from V and 5 bases from J; bases unmatched to any gene: 7. The CDR3 protein is CASSVRQGGDEQYF. CDR3 coding DNA: TGTGCCAGCAGCGTTCGACAGGGTGGGGACGAGCAGTACTTC. Full variable domain (outside the CDR3, taken from reference TRBV9 and TRBJ2-7): DSGVTQTPKHLITATGQRVTLRCSPRSGDLSVYWYQQSLDQGLQFLIQYYNGEERAKGNILERFSAQQFPDLHSELNLSSLELGDSALYFCASSVRQGGDEQYFGPGTRLTVT.

This clone was seen once. The J gene is TRBJ2-2, the V gene TRBV5-6, with TRBD2 matching 7 bases. The CDR3 is made up of 15 amino acids. CDR1 and CDR2 (germline): SGHDT, YYEEEE. Trimming removed 5 bases from V and 2 bases from J; junction bases left unmatched: 6. The CDR3 DNA reads as TGTGCCAGCAGTTTAGGCGGGAGCAACACCGGGGAGCTGTTTTTT. Translated, it gives CASSLGGSNTGELFF.

The chain recombines TRBV28 with TRBJ1-2, with D maybe TRBD1 (5 bases). Trimming removed 6 bases at V and 0 bases at J, with 20 bases between. CDR1 is MDHEN, CDR2 SYDVKM, per germline. This CDR3 is built from 17 residues. The CDR3 reads CASRPIAGLRANYGYTF. DNA of the CDR3: TGTGCCAGCAGACCTATCGCAGGGTTAAGGGCTAACTATGGCTACACCTTC.

The CDR3, as DNA: TGTGCCAGCAGTGATTCCGGGACAGGGGGGACCGGGGAGCTGTTTTTT. Amino acid sequence: CASSDSGTGGTGELFF. This sequence joins TRBV25-1 and TRBJ2-2; TRBD1 matches at 11 bases. Germline V gene sequence: CDR1 MGHDK, CDR2 SYGVNS. CDR3 length equals 16 residues. V dropped 3 bases and J dropped 5; count of bases not matched to a gene: 5.